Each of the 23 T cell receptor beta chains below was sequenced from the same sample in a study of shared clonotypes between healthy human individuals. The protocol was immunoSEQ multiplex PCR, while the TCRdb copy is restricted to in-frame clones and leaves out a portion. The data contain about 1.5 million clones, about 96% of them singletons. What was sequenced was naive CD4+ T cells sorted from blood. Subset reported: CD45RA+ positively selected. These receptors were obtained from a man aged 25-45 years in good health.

Written as DNA, the CDR3 is TGTGCCAGCAGCCCCCGCCAGGGGCCGTCCTATGGCTACACCTTC. Protein sequence: CASSPRQGPSYGYTF. V is TRBV9 and J is TRBJ1-2, with D perhaps TRBD1 (6 bases). Deletions cut 4 bases from V and 4 bases from J, with 17 bases between. Germline lookup yields CDR1 SGDLS and CDR2 YYNGEE. The CDR3 is 15 amino acids.

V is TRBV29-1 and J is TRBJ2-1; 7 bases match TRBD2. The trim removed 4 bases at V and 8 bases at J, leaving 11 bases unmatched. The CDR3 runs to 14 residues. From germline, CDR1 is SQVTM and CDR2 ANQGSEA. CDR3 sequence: CSVGWSSGSDEQFF. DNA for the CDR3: TGCAGCGTTGGGTGGTCTAGCGGATCCGATGAGCAGTTCTTC.

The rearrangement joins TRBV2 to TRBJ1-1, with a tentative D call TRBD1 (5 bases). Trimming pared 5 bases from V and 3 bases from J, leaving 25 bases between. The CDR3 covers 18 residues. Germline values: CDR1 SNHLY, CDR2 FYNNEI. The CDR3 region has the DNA TGTGCCAGCAGTCTAAACCGGGACCGAGTCCAATCGGACACTGAAGCTTTCTTT. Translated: CASSLNRDRVQSDTEAFF.

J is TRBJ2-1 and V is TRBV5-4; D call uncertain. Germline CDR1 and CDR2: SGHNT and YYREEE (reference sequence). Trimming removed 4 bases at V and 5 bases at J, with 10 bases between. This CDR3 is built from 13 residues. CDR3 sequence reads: CASSNPKNNEQFF. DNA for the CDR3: TGTGCCAGCAGCAACCCCAAGAACAATGAGCAGTTCTTC.

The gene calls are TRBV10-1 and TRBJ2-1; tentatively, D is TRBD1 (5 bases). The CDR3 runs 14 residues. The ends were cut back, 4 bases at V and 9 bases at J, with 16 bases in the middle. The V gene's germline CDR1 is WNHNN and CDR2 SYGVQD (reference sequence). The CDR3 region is CASSVLDTGGEQFF. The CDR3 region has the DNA TGCGCCAGCAGTGTCTTGGACACGGGCGGTGAGCAGTTCTTC.

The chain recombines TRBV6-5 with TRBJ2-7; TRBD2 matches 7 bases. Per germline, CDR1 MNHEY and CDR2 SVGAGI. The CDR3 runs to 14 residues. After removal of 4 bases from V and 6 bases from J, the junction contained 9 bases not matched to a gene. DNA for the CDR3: TGTGCCAGCAGTTGGAGGGAGGGCCGGGGCGAGCAGTACTTC. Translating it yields CASSWREGRGEQYF.

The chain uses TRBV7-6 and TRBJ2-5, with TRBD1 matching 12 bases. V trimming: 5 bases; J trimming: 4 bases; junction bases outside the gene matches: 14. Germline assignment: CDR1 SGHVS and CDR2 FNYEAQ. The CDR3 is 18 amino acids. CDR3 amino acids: CASSPRHRDRGLGETQYF. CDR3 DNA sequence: TGTGCCAGCAGCCCGAGACACAGGGACAGGGGGCTGGGAGAGACCCAGTACTTC.

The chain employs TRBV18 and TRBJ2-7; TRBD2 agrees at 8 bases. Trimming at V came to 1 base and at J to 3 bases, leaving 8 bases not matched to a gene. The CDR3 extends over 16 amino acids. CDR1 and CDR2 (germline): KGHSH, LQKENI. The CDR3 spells CASSPLDGLAGYEQYF. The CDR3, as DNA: TGTGCCAGCTCACCACTTGACGGACTAGCCGGCTACGAGCAGTACTTC.

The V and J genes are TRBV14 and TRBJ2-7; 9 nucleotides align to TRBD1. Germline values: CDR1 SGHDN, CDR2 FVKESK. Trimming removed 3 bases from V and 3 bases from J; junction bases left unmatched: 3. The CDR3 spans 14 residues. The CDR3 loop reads CASSQGQGIYEQYF. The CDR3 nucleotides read TGTGCCAGCAGCCAGGGACAGGGAATCTACGAGCAGTACTTC.

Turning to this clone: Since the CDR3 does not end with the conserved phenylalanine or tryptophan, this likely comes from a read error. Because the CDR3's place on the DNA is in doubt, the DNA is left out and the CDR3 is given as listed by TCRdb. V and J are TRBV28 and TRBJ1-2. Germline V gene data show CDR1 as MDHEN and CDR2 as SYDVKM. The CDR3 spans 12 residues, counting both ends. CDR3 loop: CASSVSGTALEV.

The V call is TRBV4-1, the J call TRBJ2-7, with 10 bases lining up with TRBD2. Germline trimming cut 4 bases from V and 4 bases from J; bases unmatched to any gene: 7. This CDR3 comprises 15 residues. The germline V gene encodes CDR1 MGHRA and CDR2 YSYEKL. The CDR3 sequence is CASSRSSGSYYEQYF. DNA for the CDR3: TGCGCCAGCAGCCGCTCTAGCGGGAGTTATTACGAGCAGTACTTC.

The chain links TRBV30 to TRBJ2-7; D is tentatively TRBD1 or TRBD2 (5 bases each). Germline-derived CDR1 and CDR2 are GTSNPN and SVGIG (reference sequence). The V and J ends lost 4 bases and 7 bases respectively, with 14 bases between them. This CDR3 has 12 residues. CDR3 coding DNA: TGTGCCTGGACCCTGGGGGTTGGAGAGCAGTACTTC. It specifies CAWTLGVGEQYF.

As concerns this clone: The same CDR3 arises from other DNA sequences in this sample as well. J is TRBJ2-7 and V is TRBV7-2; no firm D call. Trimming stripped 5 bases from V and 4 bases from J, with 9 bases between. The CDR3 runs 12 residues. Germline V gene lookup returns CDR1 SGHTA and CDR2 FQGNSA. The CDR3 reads CASSPLRYEQYF. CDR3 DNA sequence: TGTGCCAGCAGCCCCCTTAGGTACGAGCAGTACTTC.

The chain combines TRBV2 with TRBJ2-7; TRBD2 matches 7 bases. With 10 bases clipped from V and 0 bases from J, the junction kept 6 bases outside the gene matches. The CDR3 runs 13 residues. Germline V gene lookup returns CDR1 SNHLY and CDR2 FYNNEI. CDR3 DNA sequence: TGTGCCACCAGGACTAGAGGCTCCTACGAGCAGTACTTC. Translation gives CATRTRGSYEQYF.

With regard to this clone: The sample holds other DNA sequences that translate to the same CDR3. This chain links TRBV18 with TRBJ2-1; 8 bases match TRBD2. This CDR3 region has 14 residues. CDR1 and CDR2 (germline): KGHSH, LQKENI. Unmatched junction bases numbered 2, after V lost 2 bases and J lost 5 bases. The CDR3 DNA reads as TGTGCCAGCTCACCAGCGGGAGGAAACAATGAGCAGTTCTTC. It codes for CASSPAGGNNEQFF.

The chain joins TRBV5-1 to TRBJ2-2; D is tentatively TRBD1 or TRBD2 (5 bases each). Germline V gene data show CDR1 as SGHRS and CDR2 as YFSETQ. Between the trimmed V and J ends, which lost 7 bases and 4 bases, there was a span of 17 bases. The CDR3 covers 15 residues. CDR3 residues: CASQEGASITGELFF. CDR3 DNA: TGCGCCAGCCAAGAAGGGGCTAGCATCACCGGGGAGCTGTTTTTT.

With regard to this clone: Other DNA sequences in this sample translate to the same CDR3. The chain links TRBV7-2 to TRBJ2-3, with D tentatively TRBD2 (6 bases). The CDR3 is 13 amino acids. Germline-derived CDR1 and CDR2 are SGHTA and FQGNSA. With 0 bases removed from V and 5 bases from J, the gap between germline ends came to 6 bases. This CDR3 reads CASSLAGLDTQYF. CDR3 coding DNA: TGTGCCAGCAGCTTAGCGGGACTAGATACGCAGTATTTT. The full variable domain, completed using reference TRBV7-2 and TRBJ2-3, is GAGVSQSPSNKVTEKGKDVELRCDPISGHTALYWYRQSLGQGLEFLIYFQGNSAPDKSGLPSDRFSAERTGGSVSTLTIQRTQQEDSAVYLCASSLAGLDTQYFGPGTRLTVL.

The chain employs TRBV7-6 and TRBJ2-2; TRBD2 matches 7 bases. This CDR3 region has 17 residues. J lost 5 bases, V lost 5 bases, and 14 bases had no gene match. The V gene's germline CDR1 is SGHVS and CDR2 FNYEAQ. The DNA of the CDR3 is TGTGCCAGCAGCCTCAGACTAGCCGGGAGTGATACCGGGGAGCTGTTTTTT. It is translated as CASSLRLAGSDTGELFF.

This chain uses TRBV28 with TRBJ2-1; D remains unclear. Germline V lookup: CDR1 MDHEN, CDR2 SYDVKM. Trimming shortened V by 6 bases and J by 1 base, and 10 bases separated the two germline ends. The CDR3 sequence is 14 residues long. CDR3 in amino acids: CASRGWDSYNEQFF. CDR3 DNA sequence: TGTGCCAGCAGGGGGTGGGATTCCTACAATGAGCAGTTCTTC.

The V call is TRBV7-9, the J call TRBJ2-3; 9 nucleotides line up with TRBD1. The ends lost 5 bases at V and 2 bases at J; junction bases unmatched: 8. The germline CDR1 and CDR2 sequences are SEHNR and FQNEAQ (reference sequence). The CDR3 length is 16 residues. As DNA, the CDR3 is TGTGCCAGCAGCGTGGGACAGGGCCGTCTCACAGATACGCAGTATTTT. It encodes CASSVGQGRLTDTQYF.

The CDR3 here is CSVALLAANYNEQFF. The CDR3, as DNA: TGCAGCGTTGCCCTCCTAGCGGCTAACTACAATGAGCAGTTCTTC. The chain has TRBV29-1 and TRBJ2-1, with 7 bases aligning to TRBD2. V dropped 4 bases and J dropped 3; count of bases not matched to a gene: 9. CDR3 length: 15 residues. Germline loops: CDR1 SQVTM, CDR2 ANQGSEA.

The CDR3 protein is CATSRDPPQYSSTDTQYF. The CDR3 nucleotides read TGTGCCACCAGCAGAGATCCTCCACAGTACTCTAGCACAGATACGCAGTATTTT. The V gene is TRBV15, the J gene TRBJ2-3, with unresolved D. The CDR3 is 18 amino acids. Germline-derived CDR1 and CDR2 are LNHNV and YYDKDF (reference sequence). V lost 0 bases and J 0 bases, leaving 16 bases between the germline ends.

DNA for the CDR3: TGCGCCAGCAGTGAGGAACCCAGGGGATTGGAGACCCAGTACTTC. Amino acids: CASSEEPRGLETQYF. The V and J genes are TRBV10-1 and TRBJ2-5; possibly TRBD1 for D (6 bases). The CDR3 contains 15 residues. CDR1 is WNHNN and CDR2 is SYGVQD in the germline V gene (reference sequence). Deletions cut 2 bases from V and 5 bases from J, with 15 bases between.